This T cell receptor (beta chain) was obtained from a study of T cells in Graves' hyperthyroidism and ophthalmopathy. Study results and limitations: The model's output predicted ophthalmopathy at a median of roughly 6 months prior to onset. In the blood, most expanded thyroid clonotypes above 0.001 appeared as well.

The V and J ends lost 1 base and 6 bases respectively, with 6 bases between them. There are 12 residues in the CDR3. Germline CDR1 is SGHKS and CDR2 is YYEKEE (reference sequence). Patients were excluded because of uncontrolled infection, other autoimmune disease, pregnancy or lactation. Diagnosing involved the use of clinical symptoms, serum thyroxine and TRAb, thyroid ultrasound and orbital computed tomography. This clonotype was counted at least ten times. What it binds is not known. Amplification targeted TCR beta CDR3 regions from RNA transcripts. During a first-round RT-PCR of the TCR CDR3, the HTBI primer set was used. TCRdb re-analysed the multiplex PCR reads in MiXCR, keeping a single row per CDR3 protein. Of roughly 250,000 distinct CDR3 sequences listed, 13% to 15% are singletons.

This TCR was sampled from a woman aged 40 to 49 with Graves' hyperthyroidism that later progressed to Graves' ophthalmopathy. V usage is TRBV5-5 and J usage is TRBJ2-3; the D is unclear. The sample comprised blood. The CDR3 region has the DNA TGTGCCAGCAGCTTGACAACCGATACGCAGTATTTT. Its translation: CASSLTTDTQYF.